This T cell receptor beta chain emerged from a study of naive and memory T cell subsets. Two oligonucleotides, mixed equimolar, formed the beta constant-region primer covering TRBC1 and TRBC2. An oligonucleotide with the SP2 primer and a 12-nucleotide UMI was ligated to the cDNA 3' end. A single record per CDR3 protein comes from TCRdb applying MiXCR to the UMI-ligation and nested PCR reads. The repertoire includes some 150,000 distinct CDR3 sequences, around 15% of them detected once, and 0.14% sits in the top ten. CDR1 is SGHTA, CDR2 FQGNSA, per germline. CDR3 length: 16 residues. V was clipped by 1 base and J by 2 bases, with 12 bases between them. The study, taken as a whole, reports: There was no ground truth to check naive and memory subset results. Possibly reflecting memory cells re-expressing CD45RA, a few larger clonotypes occurred in naive repertoires, especially CD8. A clonotype means one alpha or beta sequence, not an alpha/beta pair.

This clonotype showed up just a few times. Its antigen is currently unknown. This rearrangement joins TRBV7-2 to TRBJ1-5; D not resolved. The specimen was naive CD4+ T cells from blood. The receptor was isolated from a human donor in good health. For the CDR3, the DNA is TGTGCCAGCAGCTTAGAGGCTGGGTGGGGCAATCAGCCCCAGCATTTT. Its translation: CASSLEAGWGNQPQHF.